These T cell receptor beta chains were read from a single sample in a study of blood T cell repertoires in COVID-19. Assay: immunoSEQ multiplex PCR; the TCRdb copy retains only in-frame clones and omits some. The data contain 250,000 or so clones, about 85% of them singletons. Sequencing was done on a sample of peripheral blood. These receptors all come from a man younger than 35 with active or convalescent COVID-19. Both conserved end residues are part of each CDR3. Fields, in order: D gene, J gene, clone size, V gene, CDR3 DNA, CDR3 protein. The D gene is left open where the match is weak. A row's size may be missing; if present it is once, few, many or a size class.

NA | TRBJ1-1 | once | TRBV6-2/TRBV6-3 | TGTGCCAGCAGTCCCCAGGGGCGTGGGAACACTGAAGCTTTCTTT | CASSPQGRGNTEAFF
NA | TRBJ1-1 | NA | TRBV21-1 | TGTGCCAGCAGCGCACCAGGGAGGTCAATCGCTTTCTTT | CASSAPGRSIAFF
NA | TRBJ1-6 | NA | TRBV10-3 | TGTGCCATCAGACAACAGGGTGGCAATTCACCCCTCCACTTT | CAIRQQGGNSPLHF
TRBD2 | TRBJ2-1 | NA | TRBV3-1/TRBV3-2 | TGTGCCAGCAGCCCCCGGATAGCGGGAGGTCCCTACAATGAGCAGTTCTTC | CASSPRIAGGPYNEQFF
TRBD1 | TRBJ2-5 | NA | TRBV5-1 | TGCGCCAGCACCCCGACAGGGGCCCAAGAGACCCAGTACTTC | CASTPTGAQETQYF
NA | TRBJ1-5 | NA | TRBV27 | TGTGCCAGCAAACCACGGGGGGCGCAGGGCAATCAGCCCCAGCATTTT | CASKPRGAQGNQPQHF
TRBD2 | TRBJ2-5 | few | TRBV5-8 | TGTGCCAGCAGCTTGCTAGCGGGAGTTTTTGTGGAGACCCAGTACTTC | CASSLLAGVFVETQYF
NA | TRBJ2-7 | few | TRBV4-2 | TGTGCCAGCAGCGAATTGCCGCAGGATTCCTACGAGCAGTACTTC | CASSELPQDSYEQYF
NA | TRBJ1-6 | NA | TRBV6-5 | TGTGCCAGCAGTAACCAGGCTTCACCCCTCCACTTT | CASSNQASPLHF
TRBD2 | TRBJ2-1 | NA | TRBV28 | TGTGCCAGCAGTTTCGGGGCTAGCGGGAGGTACAATGAGCAGTTCTTC | CASSFGASGRYNEQFF
NA | TRBJ2-5 | NA | TRBV19 | TGTGCCAGCACTTGGACGGGACAAGAGACCCAGTACTTC | CASTWTGQETQYF
TRBD1 | TRBJ1-4 | NA | TRBV19 | TGTGCCTCAAGGACAGGGGCGAATAATGAAAAACTGTTTTTT | CASRTGANNEKLFF
NA | TRBJ1-2 | NA | TRBV7-3 | TGTGCCAGCAGCTTACTACCGAGGGTCCAAGAGATGGAGCATGGCTACACCTTC | CASSLLPRVQEMEHGYTF
TRBD2 | TRBJ2-3 | NA | TRBV6-5 | TGTGCCAGCAGTTACTCGGGCGGGAGCCCAGATACGCAGTATTTT | CASSYSGGSPDTQYF
TRBD2 | TRBJ2-7 | NA | TRBV27 | TGTGCCAGCAGTTTCAGGCTAGCGGGTACTATGCGGGGCGAGCAGTACTTC | CASSFRLAGTMRGEQYF
TRBD2 | TRBJ2-7 | NA | TRBV5-1 | TGCGCCAGCAGCTCGCTAGCGGTTCCTCCAGATGAGCAGTACTTC | CASSSLAVPPDEQYF
TRBD2 | TRBJ2-1 | NA | TRBV7-9 | TGTGCCAGCAGCTTCCTGCGGGGGGGTAGCAAAGATGAGCAGTTCTTC | CASSFLRGGSKDEQFF
NA | TRBJ2-7 | NA | TRBV11-2 | TGTGCCAGCAGCTTTCCCTTCGGTGAGCAGTACTTC | CASSFPFGEQYF
TRBD1 | TRBJ2-2 | few | TRBV10-2 | TGCGCCAGCAGCGCAGGGACAGGGACGAACACCGGGGAGCTGTTTTTT | CASSAGTGTNTGELFF
TRBD1 | TRBJ1-1 | NA | TRBV4-2 | TGTGCCAGCAGCCAACCAGCCCGGACAGGGGCGAAAGCTTTCTTT | CASSQPARTGAKAFF
NA | TRBJ1-1 | NA | TRBV9 | TGTGCCAGCAGCGCCGGGGGTAGAGGTACTGAAGCTTTCTTT | CASSAGGRGTEAFF
NA | TRBJ2-3 | NA | TRBV19 | TGTGCCAGTAGTATCGGGTCCGGCACAGATACGCAGTATTTT | CASSIGSGTDTQYF
NA | TRBJ2-2 | NA | TRBV7-6 | TGTGCCAGCAGCTTAGGACATTCGAACACCGGGGAGCTGTTTTTT | CASSLGHSNTGELFF
NA | TRBJ2-5 | NA | TRBV9 | TGTGCCAGCAGCCCATTCGTGGGGGGTGAGACCCAGTACTTC | CASSPFVGGETQYF
NA | TRBJ1-2 | NA | TRBV15 | TGTGCCACCAGCAGAGGGGGGGACGACTATGGCTACACCTTC | CATSRGGDDYGYTF
NA | TRBJ1-2 | NA | TRBV2 | TGTGCCAGCAGTGAAAGACCAACGGCGGGCTATGGCTACACCTTC | CASSERPTAGYGYTF
NA | TRBJ1-1 | NA | TRBV5-6 | TGTGCCAGCAGCTTTGATTTCGGACTCGAAGCTTTCTTT | CASSFDFGLEAFF
NA | TRBJ1-1 | NA | TRBV4-3 | TGCGCCAGCAGCCAAGGGACATGGAGTGAAGCTTTCTTT | CASSQGTWSEAFF
TRBD1 | TRBJ1-4 | few | TRBV9 | TGTGCCAGCAGCGTAGGCCAGGGGGCAGCTCTGAATGAAAAACTGTTTTTT | CASSVGQGAALNEKLFF
TRBD1 | TRBJ1-5 | few | TRBV5-5 | TGTGCCAGCAGCACCCGCCCGACAGGGGGGATAGGGCAGCCCCAGCATTTT | CASSTRPTGGIGQPQHF
NA | TRBJ1-2 | NA | TRBV11-1 | TGTGCCAGCAGCCCCACAGACAGGAACTATGGCTACACCTTC | CASSPTDRNYGYTF
NA | TRBJ1-2 | NA | TRBV2 | TGTGCCAGCAGTGTGTCGCAGGGTAACTATGGCTACACCTTC | CASSVSQGNYGYTF
TRBD1 | TRBJ1-1 | NA | TRBV18 | TGTGCCAGCTCACCGCGGACAGGAGGCCAGACTGAAGCTTTCTTT | CASSPRTGGQTEAFF
NA | TRBJ2-7 | once | TRBV5-5 | TGTGCCAGCAGCCTTGCTAGCTCCCCTGGGAACTACGAGCAGTACTTC | CASSLASSPGNYEQYF
NA | TRBJ1-2 | NA | TRBV5-1 | TGCGCCAGCAGCTTGGTAGAAACCTATGGCTACACCTTC | CASSLVETYGYTF
TRBD1 | TRBJ1-1 | NA | TRBV6-5 | TGTGCCAGCAGTTACTCCGCGACAGGGGGCGACACTGAAGCTTTCTTT | CASSYSATGGDTEAFF
NA | TRBJ2-7 | NA | TRBV6-5 | TGTGCCAGCAGTTACTCGGTTTATGGAGGGGACGAGCAGTACTTC | CASSYSVYGGDEQYF
TRBD2 | TRBJ2-7 | NA | TRBV18 | TGTGCCAGCTCACCTATGGCGGGAGGGCCGGGTGAGCAGTACTTC | CASSPMAGGPGEQYF
NA | TRBJ1-4 | NA | TRBV16 | TGTGCCAGCAGCCCCCTATCAGCTTTACGAGCGGAGCGTGAAAAACTGTTTTTT | CASSPLSALRAEREKLFF
TRBD1 | TRBJ2-3 | NA | TRBV5-1 | TGCGCCAGCAGCCAAGCGGGACAGGGGGCTGATACGCAGTATTTT | CASSQAGQGADTQYF
NA | TRBJ1-5 | NA | TRBV6-5 | TGTGCCAGCCAAGGAGGCTCCAATCAGCCCCAGCATTTT | CASQGGSNQPQHF
NA | TRBJ1-4 | NA | TRBV20-1 | TGCAGTGCTAGTCCCCCCAAAACAGGCTCGGAAAAACTGTTTTTT | CSASPPKTGSEKLFF
TRBD1 | TRBJ1-5 | few | TRBV27 | TGTGCCAGCGGCCAGACAGGGGAGCCCCAGCATTTT | CASGQTGEPQHF
TRBD1 | TRBJ2-7 | NA | TRBV18 | TGTGCCAGCTCACCATTGATTACAGGGGCTGACTACGAGCAGTACTTC | CASSPLITGADYEQYF
TRBD1 | TRBJ1-1 | NA | TRBV5-3 | TGTGCCAGAAGCCCAGGGGGCACTGAAGCTTTCTTT | CARSPGGTEAFF
TRBD2 | TRBJ2-2 | few | TRBV4-3 | TGCGCCAGCAGCCCAGCCCCGGGACTAGCTCCGGGGGAGCTGTTTTTT | CASSPAPGLAPGELFF
NA | TRBJ2-5 | NA | TRBV7-2 | TGTGCCAGCAGCTTATATCCGGCTAGCGAGACCCAGTACTTC | CASSLYPASETQYF
NA | TRBJ2-2 | NA | TRBV13 | TGTGCCAGCAGCTCCAGGGTGAACGGGGAGCTGTTTTTT | CASSSRVNGELFF
TRBD2 | TRBJ2-7 | NA | TRBV2 | TGTGCCAGCAGCGGGACTAGCGGGTACCACGAGCAGTACTTC | CASSGTSGYHEQYF
TRBD1 | TRBJ1-6 | NA | TRBV27 | TGTGCCAGCAGTTTATACTGGACAGGGGGCGCAGAAGGGACTCCGCGAAATTCACCCCTCCACTTT | CASSLYWTGGAEGTPRNSPLHF
NA | TRBJ1-2 | few | TRBV18 | TGTGCCAGCTCACCGTCCGACATTAACTATGGCTACACCTTC | CASSPSDINYGYTF
NA | TRBJ2-6 | NA | TRBV9 | TGTGCCAGCCAACACCTTGCAGACTCTGGGGCCAACGTCCTGACTTTC | CASQHLADSGANVLTF
TRBD1 | TRBJ2-6 | NA | TRBV28 | TGTGCCACCCTCCGGGACAGGGCCTACTCTGGGGCCAACGTCCTGACTTTC | CATLRDRAYSGANVLTF